This is a list of T cell receptor beta chains from one sample in a study of shared clonotypes between healthy human individuals. Sequencing used immunoSEQ multiplex PCR; TCRdb keeps in-frame clones, though not all of them. The repertoire holds about 100,000 clones, 67% seen once, with roughly a quarter in the top ten. Material for sequencing was memory CD8+ T cells sorted from blood. The receptor set was obtained from a young woman in good health. Both conserved end residues are part of each CDR3. The D gene is left open where the match is weak. Not every row has a clone size; where given, it reads once, few, many or a size class.

>TRBJ1-5|TRBV7-8|NA|NA
TGTGCCAGCAGCTTAGTCAATAGCAATCAGCCCCAGCATTTT
CASSLVNSNQPQHF
>TRBJ1-2|TRBV19|NA|NA
TGTGCCAGTAGTATTCGGCTCCCGGGCTATGGCTACACCTTC
CASSIRLPGYGYTF
>TRBJ2-7|TRBV11-2|TRBD2|many
TGTGCCAGCAGCCAAGCGGGAGTCTCTTACGAGCAGTACTTC
CASSQAGVSYEQYF
>TRBJ2-2|TRBV13|NA|NA
TGTGCCAGCAGCTGGGGGCAGGTAGCCGGGGAGCTGTTTTTT
CASSWGQVAGELFF
>TRBJ2-7|TRBV9|TRBD1|few
TGTGCCAGCAGCGGCCGACAGGGCTCCTACGAGCAGTACTTC
CASSGRQGSYEQYF
>TRBJ2-1|TRBV11-2|NA|NA
TGTGCCAGCAGCACACCCTCTAGTGGGGGCTCCAATGAGCAGTTCTTC
CASSTPSSGGSNEQFF
>TRBJ2-5|TRBV7-9|TRBD1|few
TGTGCCAGCAGCCTCGAGACAGGGACGACCCAGTACTTC
CASSLETGTTQYF
>TRBJ2-4|TRBV6-1|TRBD2|NA
TGTGCCAGCAGTGAAGGGGCGGGAGAGGGTGGCAAAAACATTCAGTACTTC
CASSEGAGEGGKNIQYF
>TRBJ2-1|TRBV13|NA|NA
TGTGCCAGCAGCCCCGGACCAGTACGCTCAATTGAGCAGTTCTTC
CASSPGPVRSIEQFF
>TRBJ1-1|TRBV19|NA|NA
TGTGCCAGTAGTAAGTCAAGAACAGGGAACACTGAAGCTTTCTTT
CASSKSRTGNTEAFF
>TRBJ2-1|TRBV6-4|TRBD2|few
TGTGCCAGCAGTGACCGCTCTAGCGGGGAGCAGTTCTTC
CASSDRSSGEQFF
>TRBJ1-1|TRBV10-3|TRBD1|few
TGTGCCATCAGTGTGGACAGGGAGAGCACTGAAGCTTTCTTT
CAISVDRESTEAFF
>TRBJ2-5|TRBV5-4|TRBD1|NA
TGTGCCAGCAGCTTGGGGTGGACAGGGGGGCAAGAGACCCAGTACTTC
CASSLGWTGGQETQYF
>TRBJ2-7|TRBV7-2|TRBD1|NA
TGTGCCAGCAGCGCCCGGACAGGGTTCCTAGGGCTCGAGCAGTACTTC
CASSARTGFLGLEQYF
>TRBJ2-1|TRBV5-1|TRBD2|NA
TGCGCCAGCAGCTTCACTAGCGCAAGCTACAATGAGCAGTTCTTC
CASSFTSASYNEQFF
>TRBJ2-6|TRBV7-2|NA|NA
TGTGCCAGCAGCTTATTAGCTTACGGGGCCAACGTCCTGACTTTC
CASSLLAYGANVLTF